This T cell receptor (beta chain) is from a study of beta chain features in type 1 diabetes. Study background: Sorted cells, some 110,000,000 in number, were examined across all samples. Study-wide results and limits: Shorter TCRB CDR3s, moderately but significantly so, marked every one of the four CD4+ subsets in Type 1 diabetes patients. Naive, central memory and Treg TCRB repertoires seemed to resemble each other more closely in patients than they did in healthy donors. Patients with type 1 diabetes showed fewer VDJ junction insertions and more deletions.

The study reverse transcribed the entire isolated RNA, so it sequenced expressed TCRB transcripts. Sequencing was performed with immunoSEQ multiplex PCR; in TCRdb, only in-frame clones are kept and a portion is missing. The sample consists of approximately 6,100 clones, around 75% of them appearing once. Per the germline V gene, CDR1 is MGHDK and CDR2 is SYGVNS. The length of the CDR3 is 15 residues. The V end lost 7 bases, the J end lost 1 base, and 13 bases lay between the germline ends. Concerning this clone itself: No antigen is known for it.

The specimen sequenced was Tregs from blood. The rearrangement uses TRBV25-1 and TRBJ2-2, with D maybe TRBD1 (6 bases). This clonotype was sampled from a young man in good health. CDR3: CASKQQGVNTGELFF. CDR3 coding DNA: TGTGCCAGCAAGCAACAGGGAGTGAACACCGGGGAGCTGTTTTTT.